Each of the 32 T cell receptor beta chains below was sequenced from the same sample in a study of cytomegalovirus exposure and HLA in healthy donors. In the PCR, 60 Vbeta and 13 Jbeta primers were used. Assay: immunoSEQ multiplex PCR; the TCRdb copy retains only in-frame clones and omits some. The sample consists of 90,000 to 140,000 clones, under 85% of them appearing once. The sample comprised PBMCs. The receptor set was obtained from a man aged 25 to 40 in good health and CMV-seronegative.

The chain carries TRBV6-6 and TRBJ2-3, with 8 nucleotides matching TRBD2. The V gene end was trimmed by 7 bases and the J gene end by 7 bases; junction bases not matched to a gene: 16. CDR1 and CDR2 from the germline V gene are MNHNY and SVGAGI (reference sequence). The CDR3 runs 16 residues. The CDR3 DNA reads as TGTGCCAGCACACCCGGGGGGGCGTCCCCTCAGTATACGCAGTATTTT. Protein sequence: CASTPGGASPQYTQYF.

The chain couples TRBV9 to TRBJ2-1, with 10 positions matching TRBD2. Germline CDR1 SGDLS, CDR2 YYNGEE. The CDR3 consists of 15 residues. The junction had 1 base not matched to a gene; V was cut back by 2 bases and J by 2 bases. This chain's CDR3 is CASSVTSGAYNEQFF. CDR3 nucleotide sequence: TGTGCCAGCAGCGTCACTAGCGGGGCCTACAATGAGCAGTTCTTC.

The chain couples TRBV5-1 to TRBJ1-1, with 7 bases identical to TRBD1. The CDR3 covers 15 residues. Per germline, CDR1 SGHRS and CDR2 YFSETQ. Trimming removed 0 bases from V and 3 bases from J; junction bases left unmatched: 5. Written as DNA, the CDR3 is TGCGCCAGCAGCTTGGACTCGGGACAGTACACTGAAGCTTTCTTT. It translates to CASSLDSGQYTEAFF.

This clone occurred a few times. The CDR3: CASSRQVPEAFF. CDR3 sequence (DNA): TGTGCCAGCAGTCGACAGGTCCCTGAAGCTTTCTTT. This chain uses TRBV2 with TRBJ1-1; tentative D call: TRBD1 (6 bases). CDR3 length: 12 amino acids. In germline, CDR1 is SNHLY, CDR2 FYNNEI. V was trimmed by 5 bases and J by 6 bases, leaving 10 bases between them.

The rearrangement uses TRBV4-3 and TRBJ2-3; 13 nucleotides line up with TRBD2. The V gene's germline CDR1 is LGHNA and CDR2 YSLEER. The CDR3 totals 16 residues. The trim removed 1 base at V and 6 bases at J, leaving 4 bases unmatched. The CDR3 reads CASSQGLAGGGDTQYF. The CDR3, as DNA: TGCGCCAGCAGCCAAGGACTAGCGGGGGGCGGGGATACGCAGTATTTT.

The CDR3 sequence: CATSRDGQGFTGELFF. CDR3 DNA sequence: TGTGCCACCAGCAGAGATGGACAGGGATTCACCGGGGAGCTGTTTTTT. The chain joins TRBV15 to TRBJ2-2; 8 bases are shared with TRBD1. Germline loops: CDR1 LNHNV, CDR2 YYDKDF (reference sequence). The trim removed 0 bases at V and 4 bases at J, leaving 4 bases unmatched. The CDR3 is 16 amino acids.

In this sample, this clone turned up a few times. The genes are TRBV5-4 and TRBJ2-7; D remains ambiguous. V was pared by 2 bases and J by 2 bases, with 5 bases between. The germline V gene has CDR1 SGHNT and CDR2 YYREEE (reference sequence). The CDR3 sequence is 12 residues long. DNA of the CDR3: TGTGCCAGCAGCTTTTCCACCTACGAGCAGTACTTC. Translating it yields CASSFSTYEQYF.

V is TRBV5-1 and J is TRBJ1-5; D is undetermined. V was shortened by 6 bases and J by 4 bases, with 11 bases between the two germline ends. The V gene's germline CDR1 is SGHRS and CDR2 YFSETQ. CDR3 length: 13 amino acids. The CDR3 here is CASIPRGNQPQHF. The CDR3 region has the DNA TGCGCCAGCATCCCCCGGGGAAATCAGCCCCAGCATTTT.

This clone was detected a few times. V and J are TRBV2 and TRBJ2-3; TRBD2 matches at 7 bases. CDR1 and CDR2 from the germline V gene are SNHLY and FYNNEI. Trimming took 6 bases from V and 7 from J; bases not matched to a gene: 1. The CDR3 is made up of 11 amino acids. The CDR3 protein is CASSGGNTQYF. The CDR3 nucleotides read TGTGCCAGCAGCGGGGGGAATACGCAGTATTTT.

V is TRBV2 and J is TRBJ1-2; 7 positions agree with TRBD1. The CDR3 runs to 14 residues. Germline V CDR1 and CDR2: SNHLY, FYNNEI. Trimming at V came to 5 bases and at J to 2 bases, leaving 5 bases not matched to a gene. The DNA for the CDR3 is TGTGCCAGCAGTCCACCGGGACAGAACTATGGCTACACCTTC. Protein sequence: CASSPPGQNYGYTF.

This clone was found a few times. The V and J genes are TRBV19 and TRBJ1-1; TRBD1 might be the D (6 bases). Germline V gene sequence: CDR1 LNHDA, CDR2 SQIVND (reference sequence). V lost 6 bases and J lost 0, with 11 bases in between. The CDR3 sequence is 14 residues long. CDR3 region: CASRGTYMNTEAFF. As DNA, the CDR3 is TGTGCCAGTAGAGGGACATACATGAACACTGAAGCTTTCTTT.

The chain recombines TRBV5-8 with TRBJ1-4, with D possibly matching TRBD1 (5 bases). V lost 1 base to trimming and J lost 10 bases, with 26 bases between them. The CDR3 length is 18 residues. The germline V gene encodes CDR1 SGHTS and CDR2 YDEGEE. CDR3 sequence (DNA): TGTGCCAGCAGCTTGAAGATCGGTGGGGCACCCGCGACCGGAAAACTGTTTTTT. Its translation: CASSLKIGGAPATGKLFF.

This sequence joins TRBV6-1 and TRBJ2-7; TRBD2 matches at 9 bases. CDR3 length: 16 amino acids. CDR1 is MNHNS, CDR2 SASEGT, per germline. Losses at the gene ends were 4 bases for V and 3 bases for J; bases not matched to a gene: 10. This CDR3 is CASSGLSGRTYYEQYF. The CDR3, as DNA: TGTGCCAGCAGTGGGCTCAGCGGGAGGACGTACTACGAGCAGTACTTC.

This clone was observed a single time. V and J are TRBV6-5 and TRBJ2-3, with D possibly TRBD2 on 6 matching bases. This CDR3 contains 16 residues. CDR1 MNHEY and CDR2 SVGAGI come from the germline V gene. V was trimmed by 0 bases and J by 5 bases, leaving 15 bases between them. The CDR3 reads CASSYSEGLKGDTQYF. In nucleotides, the CDR3 is TGTGCCAGCAGTTACTCGGAGGGTTTGAAGGGAGATACGCAGTATTTT.

This chain connects TRBV7-2 to TRBJ1-1, with a weak D call TRBD1 (6 bases). The length of the CDR3 is 15 residues. The germline V and J ends were trimmed by 2 bases and 4 bases, with 14 bases remaining between them. Germline CDR1 SGHTA, CDR2 FQGNSA. Here the CDR3 DNA reads TGTGCCAGCAGCTTACAAACAGGGCAATCCACTGAAGCTTTCTTT. As protein: CASSLQTGQSTEAFF. Based on the CDR3 plus reference TRBV7-2 and TRBJ1-1, the full variable domain is GAGVSQSPSNKVTEKGKDVELRCDPISGHTALYWYRQSLGQGLEFLIYFQGNSAPDKSGLPSDRFSAERTGGSVSTLTIQRTQQEDSAVYLCASSLQTGQSTEAFFGQGTRLTVV.

The chain joins TRBV5-3 to TRBJ1-2; the D is unclear. TRBV5-3 counts as an open reading frame of uncertain function. Trimming left V 1 base short and J 6 bases short, with 13 bases between. The CDR3 is 14 amino acids. The CDR3 bases are TGTGCCAGAAGCTTGTATTCGGGGTACAATGGCTACACCTTC. This codes for CARSLYSGYNGYTF.

The CDR3 loop reads CASSHGQGGYGYTF. The CDR3 region has the DNA TGCGCCAGCAGCCATGGACAGGGAGGCTATGGCTACACCTTC. V usage is TRBV4-1 and J usage is TRBJ1-2; 8 bases line up with TRBD1. The germline V gene has CDR1 MGHRA and CDR2 YSYEKL. The V segment lost 3 bases and the J segment 4 bases; nucleotides outside the gene matches: 4. The length of the CDR3 is 14 residues.

The gene calls are TRBV7-6 and TRBJ1-1; no definite D call. Germline CDR1 is SGHVS and CDR2 is FNYEAQ. The CDR3 sequence is 14 residues long. V lost 4 bases, J lost 0 bases, and 9 bases lay in between. The CDR3 region is CASSSRAMNTEAFF. Written as DNA, the CDR3 is TGTGCCAGCAGCTCGCGTGCCATGAACACTGAAGCTTTCTTT.

This chain connects TRBV7-9 to TRBJ2-1; TRBD1 might be the D (5 bases). Germline CDR1 and CDR2: SEHNR and FQNEAQ (reference sequence). Deletions cut 2 bases from V and 12 bases from J, with 11 bases between. CDR3 length equals 12 residues. The CDR3 DNA is TGTGCCAGCAGCTTAATATCAGGGCCGCAGTTCTTC. Translated, it gives CASSLISGPQFF.

The chain has TRBV5-1 and TRBJ2-1, with 7 positions matching TRBD1. The CDR3 has 13 amino acids. CDR1 and CDR2 from the germline V gene are SGHRS and YFSETQ. The V segment lost 6 bases and the J segment 4 bases; nucleotides outside the gene matches: 4. CDR3 region: CASTQGEYNEQFF. The CDR3 DNA sequence: TGCGCCAGCACCCAGGGGGAGTACAATGAGCAGTTCTTC.

This clone has a handful of counts. This chain uses TRBV5-1 with TRBJ1-1, with a possible D match to TRBD1 (5 bases). This CDR3 contains 16 residues. Germline V gene sequence: CDR1 SGHRS, CDR2 YFSETQ. With 0 bases removed from V and 1 base from J, the gap between germline ends came to 13 bases. The CDR3 DNA sequence: TGCGCCAGCAGCTTGGCCAGAGTACAGGCGAACACTGAAGCTTTCTTT. Translating it yields CASSLARVQANTEAFF.

The chain couples TRBV5-1 to TRBJ1-5; 8 bases fit TRBD1. J was trimmed by 6 bases and V by 4 bases; bases with no gene match: 9. This CDR3 is built from 15 residues. Germline assignment: CDR1 SGHRS and CDR2 YFSETQ. CDR3 residues: CASSPGQGGGQPQHF. The CDR3 nucleotides are TGCGCCAGCAGCCCAGGACAGGGAGGAGGTCAGCCCCAGCATTTT.

This chain's CDR3 is CASTKRGQGAREKLFF. CDR3 DNA: TGTGCCAGCACCAAAAGGGGTCAGGGGGCCCGTGAAAAACTGTTTTTT. The chain joins TRBV6-6 to TRBJ1-4, with 8 bases fitting TRBD1. J was trimmed by 7 bases and V by 7 bases; bases with no gene match: 14. The CDR3 has 16 residues. Germline-derived CDR1 and CDR2 are MNHNY and SVGAGI (reference sequence).

The table lists this clone with a few counts. This sequence joins TRBV4-2 and TRBJ2-3; D might be TRBD1 (6 bases). The CDR3 extends over 17 amino acids. V lost 1 base and J 4 bases, leaving 18 bases between the germline ends. Germline CDR1 is LGHNA and CDR2 is YNFKEQ. The CDR3 DNA reads as TGTGCCAGCAGCCAAGCCAGGGGTAAGGATAGCGCAGATACGCAGTATTTT. It specifies CASSQARGKDSADTQYF.

The chain is built from TRBV19 and TRBJ2-7; D gene ambiguous. Deletions cut 4 bases from V and 7 bases from J, with 8 bases between. There are 11 residues in the CDR3. The germline gives CDR1 LNHDA, CDR2 SQIVND (reference sequence). CDR3 sequence reads: CASSTPGEQYF. The CDR3 nucleotides are TGTGCCAGTAGTACGCCCGGGGAGCAGTACTTC.

This rearrangement joins TRBV7-9 to TRBJ1-6; no reliable D call. Trimming removed 6 bases at V and 9 bases at J, with 12 bases between. CDR3 length: 13 amino acids. Germline-derived CDR1 and CDR2 are SEHNR and FQNEAQ (reference sequence). The CDR3 sequence is CASSSQLVSPLHF. For the CDR3, the DNA is TGTGCCAGCAGTTCTCAACTTGTTTCACCCCTCCACTTT.

This clone was seen a handful of times. The chain recombines TRBV6-5 with TRBJ2-7; D is unclear. Germline-derived CDR1 and CDR2 are MNHEY and SVGAGI. CDR3 length: 14 amino acids. V lost 0 bases and J lost 1, with 7 bases in between. CDR3: CASSYSHGSYEQYF. Here the CDR3 DNA reads TGTGCCAGCAGTTACTCGCACGGTTCCTACGAGCAGTACTTC.

V gene TRBV30 combines with J gene TRBJ2-3; D possibly corresponds to TRBD2 (7 bases). The V end was cut by 7 bases, the J end by 8 bases, with 19 bases between. Germline loops: CDR1 GTSNPN, CDR2 SVGIG (reference sequence). This CDR3 region has 13 residues. CDR3 nucleotides: TGTGCCTCTGATTCGGGGGGAGGGGGTACGCAGTATTTT. It specifies CASDSGGGGTQYF.

The chain employs TRBV9 and TRBJ2-7, with D possibly TRBD1 on 7 matching bases. The V gene's germline CDR1 is SGDLS and CDR2 YYNGEE. The CDR3 runs to 15 residues. The ends were cut back, 6 bases at V and 9 bases at J, with 25 bases in the middle. CDR3 DNA: TGTGCCAGCAACGCGATAGACAGGGCTAGCGATTTGCAGTACTTC. Protein product: CASNAIDRASDLQYF.

This rearrangement joins TRBV19 to TRBJ1-1; D may be TRBD1 (5 bases). From germline, CDR1 is LNHDA and CDR2 SQIVND (reference sequence). The V and J ends lost 6 bases and 5 bases respectively, with 22 bases between them. The CDR3 is made up of 16 amino acids. The DNA of the CDR3 is TGTGCCAGTAGCACACCCTGGGTGGGGGAGGCGACTGAAGCTTTCTTT. It yields the protein CASSTPWVGEATEAFF.

The chain joins TRBV27 to TRBJ1-1; 10 bases map to TRBD1. Trimming removed 5 bases from V and 4 bases from J; junction bases left unmatched: 7. The CDR3 spans 15 residues. The germline gives CDR1 MNHEY, CDR2 SMNVEV (reference sequence). The CDR3 DNA reads as TGTGCCAGCAGTACCGTAAGGACAGGGGGCACTGAAGCTTTCTTT. It is translated as CASSTVRTGGTEAFF.

The J gene is TRBJ2-7, the V gene TRBV5-1, with 7 nucleotides matching TRBD1. The CDR3 is 14 residues long. V was clipped by 4 bases and J by 2 bases; unmatched bases: 6. Germline loops: CDR1 SGHRS, CDR2 YFSETQ. The CDR3 coding sequence is TGCGCCAGCAGCGAGCGGACAGGAACCTACGAGCAGTACTTC. Translation: CASSERTGTYEQYF.